The rows below give T cell receptor beta chains drawn from one sample of a study of T-cell reconstitution after alpha-beta-depleted transplantation in children. TCRdb used MiXCR to reprocess the PCR reads, holding one entry per CDR3 protein. The sample lists 200,000 to 300,000 distinct CDR3 sequences; under 30% were seen once. The sample in question was PBMCs, mostly from graft donor cells, obtained 360 days after TCRalphabeta/CD19-depleted stem cell transplant. All receptors come from a female patient between 2 and 15 years old who had a stem cell transplant for congenital amegakaryocytic thrombocytopenia, so the T cells may come from the graft donor. CDR3s include the opening cysteine and the closing phenylalanine or tryptophan. D genes are given only for firm matches. A clone size is listed for some rows: how often the clone was seen (once, few, many), or a class if it is expanded.

J gene,V gene,D gene,clone size,CDR3 protein,CDR3 DNA
TRBJ2-7,TRBV5-1,TRBD2,few,CASSPRREGLPNSQYF,TGCGCCAGCAGCCCCCGGAGGGAGGGCCTCCCGAATAGTCAGTACTTC
TRBJ2-3,TRBV28,TRBD2,many,CASSWTSGYTDTQYF,TGTGCCAGCAGTTGGACTAGCGGATACACAGATACGCAGTATTTT
TRBJ1-1,TRBV20-1,NA,few,CSARGRGGGGTEAFF,TGCAGTGCTAGAGGCCGGGGCGGAGGTGGCACTGAAGCTTTCTTT
TRBJ1-4,TRBV6-5,TRBD1,NA,CASSYSRGATNEKLFF,TGTGCCAGCAGTTACAGCAGGGGGGCCACTAATGAAAAACTGTTTTTT
TRBJ2-1,TRBV4-2,NA,NA,CASSQVTSVLYNEQFF,TGTGCCAGCAGCCAAGTCACCAGCGTCCTTTACAATGAGCAGTTCTTC
TRBJ1-3,TRBV4-2,NA,NA,CASSLERAGPSGNTIYF,TGTGCCAGCAGCCTCGAGCGCGCCGGGCCCTCTGGAAACACCATATATTTT
TRBJ1-6,TRBV12-3/TRBV12-4,TRBD1,NA,CASSLGRDSSSPLHF,TGTGCCAGCAGTTTAGGGCGGGACAGCAGTTCACCCCTCCACTTT
TRBJ2-3,TRBV4-2,TRBD1,NA,CASSTRGGRTDTQYF,TGTGCCAGCAGCACTAGAGGGGGCCGCACAGATACGCAGTATTTT
TRBJ2-1,TRBV30,TRBD2,NA,CAWALTSGRFDEQFF,TGTGCCTGGGCCCTTACTAGCGGGAGGTTCGATGAGCAGTTCTTC
TRBJ1-1,TRBV20-1,NA,NA,CSARDVQGNTEAFF,TGCAGTGCTAGAGACGTACAGGGAAACACTGAAGCTTTCTTT
TRBJ2-3,TRBV5-1,NA,NA,CASSSGQKDTQYF,TGCGCCAGCAGCTCGGGACAAAAAGATACGCAGTATTTT
TRBJ2-3,TRBV28,TRBD2,few,CASSLWTSGGPDTQYF,TGTGCCAGCAGTTTATGGACTAGCGGGGGACCTGATACGCAGTATTTT
TRBJ2-5,TRBV5-5,NA,few,CASSPFGATEETQYF,TGTGCCAGCAGCCCATTTGGAGCCACAGAAGAGACCCAGTACTTC
TRBJ2-7,TRBV2,TRBD1,NA,CASSGDRGSYEQYF,TGTGCCAGCAGTGGGGACAGGGGCTCCTACGAGCAGTACTTC
TRBJ2-2,TRBV4-2,TRBD1,NA,CASSDRGMVGELFF,TGTGCCAGCAGCGACAGGGGAATGGTCGGGGAGCTGTTTTTT
TRBJ2-5,TRBV4-1,NA,few,CASSQIQSGTWEETQYF,TGCGCCAGCAGCCAAATTCAATCTGGAACTTGGGAGGAGACCCAGTACTTC
TRBJ2-1,TRBV10-1,NA,NA,CASSESGFEQFF,TGCGCCAGCAGTGAGTCAGGTTTTGAGCAGTTCTTC
TRBJ2-3,TRBV12-3/TRBV12-4,NA,NA,CASSYSPDYTDTQYF,TGTGCCAGCAGTTATAGCCCGGACTACACAGATACGCAGTATTTT
TRBJ1-5,TRBV20-1,NA,NA,CSAEGGGNQPQHF,TGCAGTGCTGAGGGGGGGGGCAATCAGCCCCAGCATTTT
TRBJ2-3,TRBV7-8,NA,NA,CASSSLGGAHYRGTQYF,TGTGCCAGCAGCTCCCTAGGTGGGGCCCACTACCGTGGTACGCAGTATTTT
TRBJ1-4,TRBV7-6,NA,NA,CASSLTRGGFEEKLFF,TGTGCCAGCAGCTTAACAAGAGGGGGGTTTGAGGAAAAACTGTTTTTT
TRBJ2-7,TRBV30,NA,NA,CAWSAQTSDEQYF,TGTGCCTGGAGTGCCCAGACTAGTGACGAGCAGTACTTC
TRBJ1-5,TRBV6-9,NA,NA,CASRNQPQHF,TGTGCCAGTCGTAATCAGCCCCAGCATTTT
TRBJ2-7,TRBV29-1,NA,NA,CSASVAPSFEQYF,TGCAGCGCCAGTGTCGCTCCTTCGTTCGAGCAGTACTTC
TRBJ2-1,TRBV20-1,TRBD1,few,CSARNGQGISYNEQFF,TGCAGTGCTAGGAATGGACAGGGCATCTCCTACAATGAGCAGTTCTTC
TRBJ1-1,TRBV15,NA,few,CATKGSWESTEAFF,TGTGCCACCAAGGGGAGTTGGGAGTCCACTGAAGCTTTCTTT
TRBJ2-2,TRBV14,TRBD2,once,CASSQVLAERTGELFF,TGTGCCAGCAGCCAAGTACTAGCGGAACGCACCGGGGAGCTGTTTTTT
TRBJ1-2,TRBV12-3/TRBV12-4,NA,NA,CASSFSRIGYGYTF,TGTGCCAGCAGTTTTAGCCGGATTGGGTATGGCTACACCTTC
TRBJ1-4,TRBV20-1,TRBD1,NA,CSAHETGTRMKVEKLFF,TGCAGTGCTCACGAGACAGGGACACGGATGAAGGTAGAAAAACTGTTTTTT
TRBJ1-1,TRBV18,NA,few,CASSPLQGSMNTEAFF,TGTGCCAGCTCACCACTCCAGGGATCAATGAACACTGAAGCTTTCTTT
TRBJ2-1,TRBV29-1,TRBD2,few,CSVLSSGSYNEQFF,TGCAGCGTCCTTTCTAGCGGGAGTTACAATGAGCAGTTCTTC
TRBJ1-1,TRBV12-3/TRBV12-4,NA,few,CASSAGEAMNTEAFF,TGTGCCAGCAGTGCCGGGGAGGCGATGAACACTGAAGCTTTCTTT
TRBJ2-2,TRBV10-3,TRBD1,many,CAISETTGGRGTGELFF,TGTGCCATCAGTGAGACTACAGGGGGCAGGGGCACCGGGGAGCTGTTTTTT
TRBJ2-3,TRBV3-1,TRBD2,NA,CATSQDVGTSGATSTDTQYF,TGTGCCACCAGCCAAGATGTGGGGACTAGCGGGGCGACTAGCACAGATACGCAGTATTTT
TRBJ1-2,TRBV4-1,NA,many,CASSQTVAANYGYTF,TGCGCCAGCAGCCAGACAGTTGCAGCTAACTATGGCTACACCTTC
TRBJ2-7,TRBV14,TRBD2,NA,CASSPATILAGASDEQYF,TGTGCCAGCAGCCCCGCGACGATACTAGCGGGAGCTTCCGACGAGCAGTACTTC
TRBJ2-5,TRBV20-1,TRBD2,few,CSATSGTVQETQYF,TGCAGTGCTACTAGCGGGACGGTGCAAGAGACCCAGTACTTC